This paragraph reports one T cell receptor beta chain. Its antigen remains unknown. An assay was performed, and its level was deep. The protocol was immunoSEQ multiplex PCR, while the TCRdb copy is restricted to in-frame clones and leaves out a portion. This table has hundreds of thousands of clones, 90% to 97% appearing once. CD45RA-negative memory and CD45RA+ naive subsets were split from the CD4+ cells. This specimen comes from a study of shared clonotypes between healthy human individuals. Study-wide points: Among donors, the sharing of clonotypes was expected to be influenced by sequencing depth.

Germline-derived CDR1 and CDR2 are SGHAT and FQNNGV. This CDR3 spans 18 amino acids. The ends were cut back, 4 bases at V and 3 bases at J, with 19 bases in the middle. The sequence was obtained from a woman in her 30s in good health. This chain connects TRBV11-2 to TRBJ2-6, with D perhaps assigned TRBD1 or TRBD2 (5 bases each). The specimen was naive CD4+ T cells sorted from blood. This sample's subset: CD45RA+ positively selected. CDR3 region: CASSSKTIGGNGANVLTF. CDR3 DNA: TGTGCCAGCAGCTCAAAGACGATTGGGGGAAATGGGGCCAACGTCCTGACTTTC. The full variable domain, with the rest looked up from reference TRBV11-2 and TRBJ2-6, is EAGVAQSPRYKIIEKRQSVAFWCNPISGHATLYWYQQILGQGPKLLIQFQNNGVVDDSQLPKDRFSAERLKGVDSTLKIQPAKLEDSAVYLCASSSKTIGGNGANVLTFGAGSRLTVL.